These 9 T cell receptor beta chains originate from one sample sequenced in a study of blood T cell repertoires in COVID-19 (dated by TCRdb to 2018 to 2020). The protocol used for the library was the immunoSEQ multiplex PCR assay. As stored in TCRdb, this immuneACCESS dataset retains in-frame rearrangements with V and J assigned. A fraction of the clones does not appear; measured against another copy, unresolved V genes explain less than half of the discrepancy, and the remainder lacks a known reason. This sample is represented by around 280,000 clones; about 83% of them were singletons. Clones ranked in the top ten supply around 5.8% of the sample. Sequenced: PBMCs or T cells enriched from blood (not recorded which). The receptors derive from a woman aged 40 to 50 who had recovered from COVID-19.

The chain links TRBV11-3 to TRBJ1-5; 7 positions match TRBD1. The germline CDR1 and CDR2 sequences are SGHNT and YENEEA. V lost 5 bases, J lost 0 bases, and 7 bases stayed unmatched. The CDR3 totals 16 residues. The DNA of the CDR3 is TGTGCCAGCAGCCCCCGGGACAGATATAGCAATCAGCCCCAGCATTTT. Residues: CASSPRDRYSNQPQHF.

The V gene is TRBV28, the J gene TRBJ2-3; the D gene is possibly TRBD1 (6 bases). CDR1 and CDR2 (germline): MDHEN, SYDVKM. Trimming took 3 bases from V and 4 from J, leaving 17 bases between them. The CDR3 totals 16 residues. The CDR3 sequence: CASSFIGTPQADTQYF. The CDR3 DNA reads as TGTGCCAGCAGTTTCATCGGGACACCTCAGGCAGATACGCAGTATTTT.

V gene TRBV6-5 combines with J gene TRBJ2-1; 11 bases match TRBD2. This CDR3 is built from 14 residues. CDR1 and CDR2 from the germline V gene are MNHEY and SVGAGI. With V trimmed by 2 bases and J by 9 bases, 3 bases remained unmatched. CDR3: CASSYLGTSGEQFF. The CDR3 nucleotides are TGTGCCAGCAGTTACCTGGGGACTAGCGGTGAGCAGTTCTTC.

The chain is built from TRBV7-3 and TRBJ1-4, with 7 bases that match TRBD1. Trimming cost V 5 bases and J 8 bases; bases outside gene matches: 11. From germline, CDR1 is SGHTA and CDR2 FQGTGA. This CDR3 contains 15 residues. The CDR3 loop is CASSPDRGHDEKLFF. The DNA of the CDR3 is TGTGCCAGCAGCCCCGATAGGGGGCATGACGAAAAACTGTTTTTT.

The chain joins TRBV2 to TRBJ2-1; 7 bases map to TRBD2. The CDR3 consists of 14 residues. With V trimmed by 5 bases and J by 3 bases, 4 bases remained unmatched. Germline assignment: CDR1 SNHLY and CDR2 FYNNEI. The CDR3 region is CASSPLASYNEQFF. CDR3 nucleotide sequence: TGTGCCAGCAGTCCACTAGCGAGCTACAATGAGCAGTTCTTC.

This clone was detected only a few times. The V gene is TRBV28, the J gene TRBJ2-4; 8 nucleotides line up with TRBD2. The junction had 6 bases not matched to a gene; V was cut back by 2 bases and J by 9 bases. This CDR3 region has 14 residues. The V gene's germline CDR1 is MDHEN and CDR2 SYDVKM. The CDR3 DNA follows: TGTGCCAGCAGTTTAAGCGGGAGAGGGGGCATTCAGTACTTC. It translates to CASSLSGRGGIQYF.

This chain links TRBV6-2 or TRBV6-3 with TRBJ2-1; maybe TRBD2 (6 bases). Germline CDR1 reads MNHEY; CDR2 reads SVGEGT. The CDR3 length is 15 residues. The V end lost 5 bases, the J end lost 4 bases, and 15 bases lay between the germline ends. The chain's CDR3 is CASSPPAGEYNEQFF. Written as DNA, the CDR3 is TGTGCCAGCAGTCCCCCAGCGGGTGAATACAATGAGCAGTTCTTC.

The CDR3 is CASSLRPGAGVEQYF. For the CDR3, the DNA is TGTGCCAGCTCTCTCCGGCCCGGTGCGGGAGTCGAGCAGTACTTC. The chain has TRBV18 and TRBJ2-7, with 7 positions matching TRBD2. This CDR3 contains 15 residues. Per the germline V gene, CDR1 is KGHSH and CDR2 is LQKENI. V trimming: 6 bases; J trimming: 6 bases; junction bases outside the gene matches: 14. Complete variable domain (other parts from reference TRBV18 and TRBJ2-7): NAGVMQNPRHLVRRRGQEARLRCSPMKGHSHVYWYRQLPEEGLKFMVYLQKENIIDESGMPKERFSAEFPKEGPSILRIQQVVRGDSAAYFCASSLRPGAGVEQYFGPGTRLTVT.

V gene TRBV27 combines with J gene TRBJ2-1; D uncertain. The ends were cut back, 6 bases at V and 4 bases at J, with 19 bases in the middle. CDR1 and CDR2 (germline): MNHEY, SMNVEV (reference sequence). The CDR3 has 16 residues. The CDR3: CASSSEPPVWYNEQFF. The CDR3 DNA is TGTGCCAGCAGCTCGGAGCCGCCGGTCTGGTACAATGAGCAGTTCTTC.